This entry concerns a single T cell receptor beta chain. The antigen is undetermined. This sample is part of a study of cytomegalovirus exposure and HLA in healthy donors. About the study: Tens of millions of unique TCR sequences came from HLA-typed donors in an early release.

Whole-study findings and limits: A list of around 150 TCR beta chains associated with cytomegalovirus was given. Most subjects' HLA-A and HLA-B alleles were reportedly predicted from TCR beta sequences. In a later analysis, at a false discovery rate of 0.05, roughly 17,000 TCR beta sequences were associated with HLA alleles.

Both 60 Vbeta primers and 13 Jbeta primers went into the PCR. Assay used: immunoSEQ multiplex PCR; TCRdb lists only in-frame clones, some missing. The sample holds fewer than 250,000 clones, roughly 80% seen once. This CDR3 spans 16 amino acids. Germline CDR1 reads SGDLS; CDR2 reads YYNGEE. V lost 0 bases, J lost 4 bases, and 3 bases stayed unmatched. The material sequenced was PBMCs. This chain connects TRBV9 to TRBJ2-3; 12 bases are shared with TRBD2. This receptor was taken from a man in his thirties or forties in good health and CMV-seronegative. CDR3 coding DNA: TGTGCCAGCAGCGTAGGGACTAGCGGGGTTGCAGATACGCAGTATTTT. This sequence encodes CASSVGTSGVADTQYF.